The clone carrying this TCR beta chain was seen repeatedly, ten times or more. These data belong to a study of spatial heterogeneity in lung cancer. The overall study: When available, follow-up PBMC samples taken a median of around 2 years after resection were sequenced.

TCRdb reprocessed the 5' RACE reads with MiXCR, giving one entry per CDR3 protein. Among roughly 10,000 distinct CDR3 sequences listed, roughly 22% were seen once. V was cut by 7 bases and J by 8 bases, with 11 bases left in between. Germline values: CDR1 SQVTM, CDR2 ANQGSEA. The CDR3 runs 10 residues. Time point in this sample: blood at routine non-recurrence follow-up after resection. Sequencing used PBMCs, obtained at follow-up. The rearrangement joins TRBV29-1 to TRBJ1-1; D uncertain. This TCR was recovered from a male donor with early-stage non-small cell lung cancer. The CDR3 spells CSAQVDEAFF. CDR3 coding DNA: TGCAGCGCCCAAGTAGACGAAGCTTTCTTT.